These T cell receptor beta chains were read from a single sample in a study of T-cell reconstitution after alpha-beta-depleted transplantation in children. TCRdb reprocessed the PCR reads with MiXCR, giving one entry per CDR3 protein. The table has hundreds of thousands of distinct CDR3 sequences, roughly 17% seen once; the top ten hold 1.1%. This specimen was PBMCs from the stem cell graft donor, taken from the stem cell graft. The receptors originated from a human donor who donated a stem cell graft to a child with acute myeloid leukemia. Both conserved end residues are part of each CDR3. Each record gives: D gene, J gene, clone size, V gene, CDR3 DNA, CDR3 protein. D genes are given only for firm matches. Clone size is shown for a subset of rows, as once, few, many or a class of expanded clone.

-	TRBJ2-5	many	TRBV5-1	TGCGCCAGCAAGGCCAGGGAGACCCAGTACTTC	CASKARETQYF
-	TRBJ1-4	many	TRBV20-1	TGCAGTGCTAGAGATTTCCAGGGACACTCTAATGAAAAACTGTTTTTT	CSARDFQGHSNEKLFF
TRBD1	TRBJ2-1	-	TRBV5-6	TGTGCCAGCACCCCCGGGACAGGGTGGTATGAGCAGTTCTTC	CASTPGTGWYEQFF
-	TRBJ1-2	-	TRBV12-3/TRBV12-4	TGTGCCAGCAGTTTAGACAGGTCCTACACCTTC	CASSLDRSYTF
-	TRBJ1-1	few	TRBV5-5	TGTGCCAGCAGCAGACAGATTATACCGAATGAAGCTTTCTTT	CASSRQIIPNEAFF
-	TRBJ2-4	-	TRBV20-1	TGCAGTGCTAGCCCCGGGGTCGAGACCAAAAACATTCAGTACTTC	CSASPGVETKNIQYF
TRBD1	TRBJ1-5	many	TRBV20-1	TGCAGTGCTAGAGATGGATACGTAGGACAGGGCAATCAGCCCCAGCATTTT	CSARDGYVGQGNQPQHF
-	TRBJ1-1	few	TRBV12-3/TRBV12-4	TGTGCCAGCAGTTTAGGCGAAGGGGGTTGGGGCACTGAAGCTTTCTTT	CASSLGEGGWGTEAFF
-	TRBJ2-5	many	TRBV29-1	TGCAGCGTTGAAGATGCCAGTACCCGCACCCAGTACTTC	CSVEDASTRTQYF
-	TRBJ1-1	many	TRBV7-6	TGTGCCAGCAGCTTTACAGTGGGAGTTGACACTGAAGCTTTCTTT	CASSFTVGVDTEAFF
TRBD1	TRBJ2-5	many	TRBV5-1	TGCGCCAGCAGCTCGCCCCGGACAGGGAGAGTGGAGACCCAGTACTTC	CASSSPRTGRVETQYF
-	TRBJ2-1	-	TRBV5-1	TGCGCCAGCAGCTTCCGACTGATGAGGAGCTCCTACAATGAGCAGTTCTTC	CASSFRLMRSSYNEQFF
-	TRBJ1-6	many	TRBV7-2	TGTGCCAGCAGCGGCCGGGACCGGGCATGGTCACCCCTCCACTTT	CASSGRDRAWSPLHF
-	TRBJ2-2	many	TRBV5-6	TGTGCCAGCAGCTTGGTGAATTCCGGGGAGCTGTTTTTT	CASSLVNSGELFF
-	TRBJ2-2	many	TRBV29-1	TGCAGCGTTGAAGAGCGTACCGGGGAGCTGTTTTTT	CSVEERTGELFF
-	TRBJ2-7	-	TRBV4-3	TGCGCCAGCAGCCAACAGCAAGCCTTCAGGGATAGCTCCTACGAGCAGTACTTC	CASSQQQAFRDSSYEQYF
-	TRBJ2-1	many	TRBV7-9	TGTGCCAGCAGCCATCCCTGGTGGGCAGGGGTCAACAATGAGCAGTTCTTC	CASSHPWWAGVNNEQFF
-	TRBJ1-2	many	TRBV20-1	TGCAGTGCTAGAGAGGCGTCGCGCTATGGCTACACCTTC	CSAREASRYGYTF
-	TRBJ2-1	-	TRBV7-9	TGTGCCAGCAGCCTGATGGGGGGCGAACAGTTCTTC	CASSLMGGEQFF
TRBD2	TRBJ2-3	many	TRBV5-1	TGCGCCAGCAGCTTGAGGCTAGCGGGCGATAGCACAGATACGCAGTATTTT	CASSLRLAGDSTDTQYF
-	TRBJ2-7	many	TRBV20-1	TGCAGTGCTCCAACAGGGTCCGAGCAGTACTTC	CSAPTGSEQYF
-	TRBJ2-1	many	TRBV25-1	TGTGCCAGCAGTGACATCTACAATGAGCAGTTCTTC	CASSDIYNEQFF
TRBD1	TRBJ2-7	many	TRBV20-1	TGCAGTGCTCCCGGACAGGGTCCCGACGAGCAGTACTTC	CSAPGQGPDEQYF
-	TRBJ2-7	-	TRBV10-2	TGCGCCAGCAGATCCCTCGAGGAGAGCTACGAGCAGTACTTC	CASRSLEESYEQYF
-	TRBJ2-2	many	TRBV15	TGTGCCACCAGCAGAGAAGGTCGAGCCGGGGAGCTGTTTTTT	CATSREGRAGELFF
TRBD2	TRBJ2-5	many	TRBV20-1	TGCAGTGCTAGTTCCGCGGCTAGCGGGCTCCAAGAGACCCAGTACTTC	CSASSAASGLQETQYF
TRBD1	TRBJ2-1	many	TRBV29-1	TGCAGCGTTGGGACAGGGGTTGAGCAGTTCTTC	CSVGTGVEQFF
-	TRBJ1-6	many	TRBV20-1	TGCAGTGTACCGCAGAGGAGCTCCTATAATTCACCCCTCCACTTT	CSVPQRSSYNSPLHF
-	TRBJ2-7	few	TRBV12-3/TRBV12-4	TGTGCCAGCAGTTTTGGGAATCTGGGGGAGGCCTACGAGCAGTACTTC	CASSFGNLGEAYEQYF
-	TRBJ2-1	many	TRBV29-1	TGCAGCGTTGAACGCAGCTACAATGAGCAGTTCTTC	CSVERSYNEQFF
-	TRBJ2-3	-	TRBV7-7	TGTGCCAGCAGCTTAAGCAGGGGCGAGGGCACAGATACGCAGTATTTT	CASSLSRGEGTDTQYF
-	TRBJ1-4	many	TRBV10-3	TGTGCCATCAGTGACCCTCAGACTGCAACTAATGAAAAACTGTTTTTT	CAISDPQTATNEKLFF
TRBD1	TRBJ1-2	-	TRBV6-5	TGTGCCAGCAGTGACGACAGGGACTATGGCTACACCTTC	CASSDDRDYGYTF
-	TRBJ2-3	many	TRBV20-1	TGCAGTGCTAGAAAGGGAGGGGGCGCAGGGGCATTGGGCACAGATACGCAGTATTTT	CSARKGGGAGALGTDTQYF
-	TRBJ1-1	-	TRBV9	TGTGCCAGCAGCGAGGACAGCCGGGTCACTGAAGCTTTCTTT	CASSEDSRVTEAFF
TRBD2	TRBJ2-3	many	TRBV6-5	TGTGCCAGCAGCTTTCCGGGAGGTACAGATACGCAGTATTTT	CASSFPGGTDTQYF
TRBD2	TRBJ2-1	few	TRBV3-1	TGTGCCAGCAGCCAAGTAGCGGGGACCAATGAGCAGTTCTTC	CASSQVAGTNEQFF
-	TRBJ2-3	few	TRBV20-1	TGCAGTGCCGCTAGGATGGAACTGGCGCCCACAGATACGCAGTATTTT	CSAARMELAPTDTQYF
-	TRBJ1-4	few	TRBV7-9	TGTGCCACCACCCATCCCAGGGACGTAAAACTGTTTTTT	CATTHPRDVKLFF
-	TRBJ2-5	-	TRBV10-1	TGCGCCAGCAGTGAACGAGGGCTGGGGACCCAGTACTTC	CASSERGLGTQYF
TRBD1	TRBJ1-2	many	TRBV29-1	TGCAGCGTTAACAGGGGGAGCTATGGCTACACCTTC	CSVNRGSYGYTF
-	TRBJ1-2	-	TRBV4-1	TGCGCCAGCAGCGACCCCTTCAGGACCTCGAACTATGGCTACACCTTC	CASSDPFRTSNYGYTF
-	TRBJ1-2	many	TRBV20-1	TGCAGTGCTAGAGAGGGGTACATCTATGGCTACACCTTC	CSAREGYIYGYTF
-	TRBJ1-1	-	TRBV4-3	TGCGCCAGCAGCCAAGTGTCTGGGGGGCCCACTGAAGCTTTCTTT	CASSQVSGGPTEAFF
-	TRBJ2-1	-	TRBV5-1	TGCGCCAGCAGCCCCAATGGGGCAGACGGATACAATGAGCAGTTCTTC	CASSPNGADGYNEQFF
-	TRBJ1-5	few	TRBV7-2	TGTGCCAGCAGCTACGCGGGACAAGTATTTAGCAATCAGCCCCAGCATTTT	CASSYAGQVFSNQPQHF
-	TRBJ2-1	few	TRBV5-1	TGCGCCAGCAGCGCCTTGGCGACCGTAGGGGATGAGCAGTTCTTC	CASSALATVGDEQFF
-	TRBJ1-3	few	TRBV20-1	TGCAGTGCCAGTGCTGGGGCTGGAGGAAACACCATATATTTT	CSASAGAGGNTIYF
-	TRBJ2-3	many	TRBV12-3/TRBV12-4	TGTGCCAGCAGTCGGACACTCACAGATACGCAGTATTTT	CASSRTLTDTQYF
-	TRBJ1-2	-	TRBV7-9	TGTGCCAGCAGCTCCCCACTGGACGGCGGCTACACCTTC	CASSSPLDGGYTF
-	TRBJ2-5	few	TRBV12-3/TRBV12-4	TGTGCCAGTCACTATGGGCCCGAAGAGACCCAGTACTTC	CASHYGPEETQYF